This paragraph covers one T cell receptor (beta chain) sequence. The data were taken from a study of OX40 agonist ivuxolimab in advanced cancers. Assay: immunoSEQ multiplex PCR; the TCRdb copy retains only in-frame clones and omits some. This table holds roughly 70,000 clones, about nine tenths found once. The germline CDR1 and CDR2 sequences are SNHLY and FYNNEI. V dropped 6 bases and J dropped 2 bases, with 8 bases sitting between them. The CDR3 covers 13 residues. The starting material was CD4+ or CD8+ T cells sorted from blood, obtained in a trial of the OX40 agonist ivuxolimab. The chain links TRBV2 to TRBJ1-5; D gene unclear. This TCR came from an adult with an advanced solid tumor such as melanoma, head and neck, liver or kidney cancer. CDR3 amino acids: CASRQVGNQPQHF. In DNA form, the CDR3 reads TGTGCCAGCAGGCAGGTGGGCAATCAGCCCCAGCATTTT. The entire variable domain, with the rest obtained from reference TRBV2 and TRBJ1-5, is as follows: EPEVTQTPSHQVTQMGQEVILRCVPISNHLYFYWYRQILGQKVEFLVSFYNNEISEKSEIFDDQFSVERPDGSNFTLKIRSTKLEDSAMYFCASRQVGNQPQHFGDGTRLSIL.